Below, 13 T cell receptor beta chains from the same sample are listed, as sequenced in a study of cytomegalovirus exposure and HLA in healthy donors. Researchers ran the PCR with 60 Vbeta and 13 Jbeta primers. Produced via immunoSEQ multiplex PCR; TCRdb's table is partial and in-frame only. This sample has fewer than 150,000 clones, with roughly 65% found just once. The source material was PBMCs. All receptors come from a woman aged 25 to 39 in good health and CMV-seronegative.

This chain joins TRBV21-1 and TRBJ2-7; the DNA was not used to check the table's D call, TRBD2. TRBV21-1 is shown as a pseudogene. The CDR3 sequence is 14 residues long. Here the CDR3 reads CASSKVGANYEQYF. As DNA, the CDR3 is TGTGCCAGCAGCAAAGTTGGAGCTAACTACGAGCAGTACTTC.

The genes are TRBV5-1 and TRBJ1-1, with a tentative D call TRBD1 (5 bases). Trimming shortened V by 1 base and J by 3 bases, and 13 bases separated the two germline ends. The CDR3 totals 15 residues. Germline CDR1 and CDR2: SGHRS and YFSETQ. CDR3 loop: CASSLWAGEDTEAFF. In DNA form, the CDR3 reads TGCGCCAGCAGCTTGTGGGCGGGGGAGGACACTGAAGCTTTCTTT.

A remark on this clone: The sample has other DNA sequences that encode this CDR3 too. V is TRBV6-5 and J is TRBJ1-1; TRBD1 aligns across 7 bases. Germline CDR1 is MNHEY and CDR2 is SVGAGI. The CDR3 runs 14 residues. V gave up 0 bases and J gave up 2 bases; unmatched junction bases: 0. CDR3: CASSYSGGNTEAFF. The CDR3 nucleotides read TGTGCCAGCAGTTACTCAGGGGGCAACACTGAAGCTTTCTTT.

This chain uses TRBV27 with TRBJ2-3; TRBD1 matches at 9 bases. The CDR3 consists of 16 residues. The trim removed 5 bases at V and 6 bases at J, leaving 12 bases unmatched. Germline V gene data show CDR1 as MNHEY and CDR2 as SMNVEV (reference sequence). CDR3 sequence (DNA): TGTGCCAGCAGTCCCATCCGACAGGGGGGGACGGATACGCAGTATTTT. Its protein is CASSPIRQGGTDTQYF.

This clone was found many times. V and J are TRBV18 and TRBJ1-1, with D possibly being TRBD1 (6 bases). Germline assignment: CDR1 KGHSH and CDR2 LQKENI. The V gene lost 2 bases and the J gene lost 7 bases, with 17 bases spanning the gap. The CDR3 consists of 15 residues. The CDR3 nucleotides are TGTGCCAGCTCACCATTGGCAGGGGTGTACGGTGAAGCTTTCTTT. Protein product: CASSPLAGVYGEAFF.

The chain employs TRBV6-6 and TRBJ2-7; 11 bases fit TRBD1. The V and J ends lost 6 bases and 3 bases, in that order; junction bases with no gene match: 7. This CDR3 comprises 15 residues. Germline V CDR1 and CDR2: MNHNY, SVGAGI (reference sequence). This CDR3 reads CASRPGTGGGYEQYF. The CDR3 nucleotides read TGTGCCAGCAGACCTGGGACAGGGGGTGGCTACGAGCAGTACTTC.

The chain joins TRBV4-1 to TRBJ2-3; possibly TRBD1 for D (5 bases). CDR3 length: 18 residues. The V gene lost 0 bases and the J gene lost 0 bases, with 16 bases spanning the gap. Germline values: CDR1 MGHRA, CDR2 YSYEKL. The CDR3 bases are TGCGCCAGCAGCCAAGATCAGGGTGGGTCAGCCAGCACAGATACGCAGTATTTT. Its protein product is CASSQDQGGSASTDTQYF.

The chain carries TRBV2 and TRBJ2-5; the match to TRBD1 covers 8 bases. Germline V gene sequence: CDR1 SNHLY, CDR2 FYNNEI. Trimming at V came to 2 bases and at J to 1 base, leaving 3 bases not matched to a gene. The CDR3 covers 15 residues. CDR3 in DNA: TGTGCCAGCAGTGAACTCACAGGGGGCCAAGAGACCCAGTACTTC. The encoded protein is CASSELTGGQETQYF.

This rearrangement joins TRBV25-1 to TRBJ2-3, with a possible D match to TRBD2 (5 bases). Germline loops: CDR1 MGHDK, CDR2 SYGVNS. The CDR3 spans 16 residues. V gave up 7 bases and J gave up 0 bases, with 17 bases separating them. CDR3 nucleotide sequence: TGTGCCAGCAAAAGAGGATACGGGGATAGCACAGATACGCAGTATTTT. Protein: CASKRGYGDSTDTQYF.

This chain uses TRBV4-1 with TRBJ2-7; D is perhaps TRBD2 (6 bases). This CDR3 has 17 amino acids. CDR1 MGHRA and CDR2 YSYEKL come from the germline V gene. The V and J ends lost 4 bases and 2 bases respectively, with 21 bases between them. CDR3 sequence (DNA): TGCGCCAGCAGCCCGGGCTCGATGGCTAGCGCGACCTACGAGCAGTACTTC. This codes for CASSPGSMASATYEQYF.

This clone was seen a few times. This chain joins TRBV9 and TRBJ2-1; 13 nucleotides align to TRBD2. V was clipped by 4 bases and J by 2 bases; unmatched bases: 9. The CDR3 spans 18 residues. Germline V gives CDR1 SGDLS, CDR2 YYNGEE. CDR3 in amino acids: CASSPGLAGPLTYNEQFF. CDR3 DNA: TGTGCCAGCAGCCCGGGACTAGCGGGGCCCCTTACCTACAATGAGCAGTTCTTC.

This clone was detected only a few times. One end of the junction varies from germline; a read error may be responsible. The V call is TRBV7-9, the J call TRBJ1-2, with TRBD1 as a possible D gene (6 bases). The CDR3 is made up of 13 amino acids. The germline V gene has CDR1 SEHNR and CDR2 FQNEAQ (reference sequence). The CDR3 coding sequence is TGTGCCAGCAGCTGGACAGCTAATTATGGCTACACCTTC. Residues: CASSWTANYGYTF.

The CDR3 reads CASSKGQPAREKLFF. For the CDR3, the DNA is TGTGCCAGCAGCAAGGGACAGCCCGCTAGGGAAAAACTGTTTTTT. The chain couples TRBV6-1 to TRBJ1-4; 7 nucleotides line up with TRBD1. V lost 6 bases, J lost 8 bases, and 12 bases stayed unmatched. Germline V CDR1 and CDR2: MNHNS, SASEGT. CDR3 length equals 15 residues.